The 7 T cell receptor beta chains presented below share a single source sample, sequenced in a study of shared clonotypes between healthy human individuals. The data were produced by immunoSEQ multiplex PCR, yet TCRdb's version contains in-frame clones alone and is incomplete. The sample has about half a million clones; roughly 77% are singletons. The sequencing input was PBMCs. Receptors originate from a woman in her 40s in good health. Some clones in this sample may be carry-over from other donors' samples.

DNA of the CDR3: TGTGCCAGCAGCTTGGCCACAGGGGGGGAATCACCCCTCCACTTT. This encodes CASSLATGGESPLHF. The V call is TRBV5-4, the J call TRBJ1-6; TRBD1 matches at 8 bases. The CDR3 is made up of 15 amino acids. The ends lost 0 bases at V and 10 bases at J; junction bases unmatched: 6. Germline CDR1 is SGHNT and CDR2 is YYREEE (reference sequence).

The chain is built from TRBV28 and TRBJ1-3; 9 bases agree with TRBD1. With 3 bases clipped from V and 4 bases from J, the junction kept 7 bases outside the gene matches. Germline V gives CDR1 MDHEN, CDR2 SYDVKM. This CDR3 contains 16 residues. The CDR3 DNA sequence: TGTGCCAGCAGTTTTTTGGGGGACAGGGTCGGAAACACCATATATTTT. Amino acids: CASSFLGDRVGNTIYF.

The J gene is TRBJ2-1, the V gene TRBV28; D tentatively fits TRBD1 or TRBD2 (6 bases each). V was pared by 8 bases and J by 5 bases, with 22 bases between. This CDR3 comprises 16 residues. The V gene's germline CDR1 is MDHEN and CDR2 SYDVKM. CDR3 residues: CASEGWGQGGDNEQFF. The CDR3 DNA follows: TGTGCCAGCGAGGGTTGGGGGCAGGGCGGGGACAATGAGCAGTTCTTC.

V gene TRBV5-6 combines with J gene TRBJ2-5; TRBD1 matches 9 bases. Per the germline V gene, CDR1 is SGHDT and CDR2 is YYEEEE. The CDR3 length is 14 residues. V lost 4 bases to trimming and J lost 7 bases; unmatched junction nucleotides: 8. The CDR3 loop is CASSTGTGKGTQYF. CDR3 nucleotide sequence: TGTGCCAGCAGCACCGGGACAGGGAAGGGGACCCAGTACTTC.

The V gene is TRBV6-1, the J gene TRBJ2-3, with TRBD1 matching 7 bases. Germline assignment: CDR1 MNHNS and CDR2 SASEGT. The CDR3 spans 17 residues. V shed 0 bases, J shed 7 bases, and the junction held 13 bases outside the gene matches. This CDR3 reads CASSEASFWDSIHTQYF. CDR3 coding DNA: TGTGCCAGCAGTGAAGCCTCATTCTGGGACAGCATCCATACGCAGTATTTT.

The CDR3 spells CASSLQGGFVVSDTQYF. Written as DNA, the CDR3 is TGTGCCAGCAGCTTACAAGGGGGATTTGTTGTGTCAGATACGCAGTATTTT. The rearrangement links TRBV7-9 to TRBJ2-3; a possible D gene is TRBD1 (6 bases). Trimming stripped 2 bases from V and 4 bases from J, with 19 bases between. CDR3 length equals 17 residues. Germline V gene sequence: CDR1 SEHNR, CDR2 FQNEAQ (reference sequence).

The chain joins TRBV6-5 to TRBJ2-1; 7 bases are a match to TRBD1. The CDR3 runs to 15 residues. Losses at the gene ends were 6 bases for V and 2 bases for J; bases not matched to a gene: 7. Germline-derived CDR1 and CDR2 are MNHEY and SVGAGI. The CDR3 bases are TGTGCCAGCAGCCTTGACAGGGATCCCTACAATGAGCAGTTCTTC. Translating gives CASSLDRDPYNEQFF.